This T cell receptor beta chain derives from a study of T cell responses to AZD1222 COVID-19 vaccine (dated by TCRdb to the early 2020s). In terms of the full investigation: Because spike-specific TCR depth and breadth did not differ between the two schedules, AZD1222 recipients who got a second dose at roughly 4 weeks were pooled with those who got a second dose at roughly 12 weeks. Trial participants were enrolled into age subgroups of 18-55, 56-69 and 70-plus years, which contained about 150, 27 and 61 TCR-sequenced participants, respectively. TCR sequencing was performed for roughly 250 trial participants, of whom around 210 were given two doses of AZD1222 and around 25 were given two doses of MenACWY control vaccine. General findings and caveats noted by the study authors: After two AZD1222 doses, spike-specific TCR breadth and depth were significantly higher than at day 0 and than in MenACWY recipients. Conclusions about previously exposed vaccinees are limited because only five to seven AZD1222 recipients were SARS-CoV-2 seropositive at baseline. Reportedly, close to half of the unique spike-specific TCRs recognized epitopes lying outside the regions that are mutated in the B.1.351 and B.1.1.7 variants. No day 14 peak-response samples were available, so repertoires were characterized only after the peak T cell response. In the small 56-69-year group, the increase in depth fell short of significance, most likely because of low power. The vaccine-associated CD4 TCRs covered the entire spike protein, and the dominant responses fell in regions 160-218 and 743-854. Participants were mostly white British, with more females than males. The authors suggested clonal diversity may have been underestimated.

The CDR3 regions of human TCRbeta chains were subjected to immunosequencing. Regarding the original processing steps: TCRs in the repertoires were matched against a reference library of SARS-CoV-2-specific TCRs that had been generated with the MIRA antigen-specificity platform. Breadth meant the fraction of unique TCRs that were SARS-CoV-2-associated, whereas depth meant the fraction of total T cells that were SARS-CoV-2-associated. Using the MIRA data, every spike-specific TCR was mapped to the spike region that the TCR reacted to and assigned to either a CD4 or a CD8 class. Log10-transformed breadth and depth values were compared by one-way ANOVA with Sidak's multiple comparisons tests. TCRdb limited this immuneACCESS table to in-frame rearrangements with V and J called. A share of clones is missing; checked studies link under half to unresolved V genes, and the rest is unexplained. The DNA was the basis for D and trimming; V, J and clone size are from that table. The sample table lists some 120,000 clones, around 90% of them with a count of one. The ten largest clones represent about 5.3% of the sample.

On this clone itself: It lacks a known antigen. The sample holds no much larger clone one base away, and base qualities are not on file.

Sample time point, as interpreted from the label and publication: baseline before first vaccination. Samples from vaccinated people were obtained from the UK trials COV001 and COV002, which included a single-blind randomized controlled phase 2/3 trial of AZD1222 (ChAdOx1 nCoV-19) in healthy adults. For TCRbeta chain sequencing, PBMC samples were collected from trial participants at day 0 and at day 28 after the second dose. Sequences SGHRS (CDR1) and YFSETQ (CDR2) are obtained from the germline V gene. Trimming removed 3 bases from V and 6 bases from J, leaving 13 bases between the germline ends. Including the terminal cysteine and phenylalanine, the CDR3 comprises 13 residues. The sequence is cut down to CDR3 DNA, 39 bases in frame from base 1.

The rearrangement combines TRBV5-1 with TRBJ2-7, with TRBD2 tentatively as D gene (6 bases match). The receptor was derived from an adult in good health. The source was peripheral blood, collected on day 0 of AZD1222 vaccination. The CDR3 reads CASSSSGTPEQYF. In nucleotide form, the sequence is TGCGCCAGCAGCTCGTCAGGGACTCCCGAGCAGTACTTC.